These 21 T cell receptor beta chains were sequenced from one sample in a study of shared clonotypes between healthy human individuals. TCRdb keeps only in-frame clones here, not all; method: immunoSEQ multiplex PCR. The data contain about 1,500,000 clones, around 97% of them singletons. Sequencing was carried out using naive CD4+ T cells sorted from blood. Subset defined: CD45RA+ positively selected. The receptors originated from a man aged 25-45 years in good health.

The count of this clone is one. The chain uses TRBV5-1 and TRBJ2-7; weak D call: TRBD2 (5 bases). CDR1 and CDR2 (germline): SGHRS, YFSETQ. Trimming stripped 2 bases from V and 3 bases from J, with 12 bases between. The CDR3 loop spans 14 amino acids. The DNA of the CDR3 is TGCGCCAGCAGCTTTGGGGAACTAGGCTACGAGCAGTACTTC. It specifies CASSFGELGYEQYF.

The chain couples TRBV5-1 to TRBJ2-1; 8 bases match TRBD2. J lost 8 bases, V lost 5 bases, and 15 bases had no gene match. There are 16 residues in the CDR3. CDR1 is SGHRS, CDR2 YFSETQ, per germline. This chain's CDR3 is CASRMAPASGPYEQFF. The DNA for the CDR3 is TGCGCCAGCAGGATGGCCCCGGCTAGCGGGCCCTATGAGCAGTTCTTC.

The chain has TRBV4-3 and TRBJ2-3, with D unclear. The germline V gene has CDR1 LGHNA and CDR2 YSLEER. The CDR3 is made up of 15 amino acids. Trimming took off 0 bases at V and 4 bases at J, with 11 bases between the two ends. In DNA, the CDR3 is TGCGCCAGCAGCCAAGAGGGGAAGGGTCCAGATACGCAGTATTTT. Translating gives CASSQEGKGPDTQYF.

This clone showed up just once. As DNA, the CDR3 is TGTGCCAGCAGCGAGCAGGGGGACACTGAAGCTTTCTTT. Its translation is CASSEQGDTEAFF. V is TRBV5-8 and J is TRBJ1-1; 7 bases fit TRBD1. The J segment lost 3 bases and the V segment lost 4 bases, leaving 3 bases of the junction unmatched. The CDR3 totals 13 residues. Germline V gene sequence: CDR1 SGHTS, CDR2 YDEGEE.

The chain employs TRBV27 and TRBJ2-7; 9 nucleotides match TRBD2. The CDR3 runs to 15 residues. Germline CDR1 is MNHEY and CDR2 is SMNVEV (reference sequence). Germline trimming cut 2 bases from V and 6 bases from J; bases unmatched to any gene: 8. CDR3 sequence (DNA): TGTGCCAGCAGTTTAGAGGTAGCGGGAGTTTTCGAGCAGTACTTC. Translation: CASSLEVAGVFEQYF.

The chain joins TRBV18 to TRBJ2-3; 9 bases are a match to TRBD2. Per germline, CDR1 KGHSH and CDR2 LQKENI. The CDR3 consists of 16 residues. V was pared by 2 bases and J by 0 bases, with 3 bases of the junction left unmatched. The CDR3 spells CASSPVTSGSTDTQYF. The CDR3 DNA reads as TGTGCCAGCTCACCAGTCACTAGCGGGAGCACAGATACGCAGTATTTT.

This chain connects TRBV29-1 to TRBJ2-3; D remains unclear. V was clipped by 6 bases and J by 2 bases, with 12 bases between them. The CDR3 has 13 residues. The germline CDR1 and CDR2 sequences are SQVTM and ANQGSEA. For the CDR3, the DNA is TGCAGCGTGAGTCCCAGACACACAGATACGCAGTATTTT. Its protein product is CSVSPRHTDTQYF.

This clone was found once. This chain connects TRBV5-1 to TRBJ2-7; D possibly corresponds to TRBD1 (6 bases). Germline loops: CDR1 SGHRS, CDR2 YFSETQ. With 3 bases removed from V and 1 base from J, the gap between germline ends came to 11 bases. The CDR3 contains 14 residues. Here the CDR3 reads CASSSGQFSYEQYF. DNA for the CDR3: TGCGCCAGCAGCTCCGGACAGTTTTCCTACGAGCAGTACTTC.

The rearrangement joins TRBV5-5 to TRBJ2-3; tentative D call: TRBD1 (6 bases). The CDR3 totals 16 residues. V was pared by 2 bases and J by 0 bases, with 13 bases between. The germline CDR1 and CDR2 sequences are SGHKS and YYEKEE (reference sequence). The CDR3 loop reads CASSFPGTRSTDTQYF. For the CDR3, the DNA is TGTGCCAGCAGCTTTCCCGGGACAAGGAGCACAGATACGCAGTATTTT.

The J gene is TRBJ2-7, the V gene TRBV7-8; possible D gene TRBD2, 6 bases. V was shortened by 5 bases and J by 1 base, with 12 bases between the two germline ends. The CDR3 covers 14 residues. Germline-derived CDR1 and CDR2 are SGHVS and FQNEAQ. CDR3 coding DNA: TGTGCCAGCAGCCGGACCGGGGGTTCCTACGAGCAGTACTTC. Protein sequence: CASSRTGGSYEQYF.

CDR3 residues: CASSPLAGSDGGELFF. The CDR3 region has the DNA TGCGCCAGCAGCCCACTAGCGGGAAGTGATGGCGGGGAGCTGTTTTTT. The V gene is TRBV5-1, the J gene TRBJ2-2; TRBD2 matches 10 bases. This CDR3 contains 16 residues. The ends lost 4 bases at V and 7 bases at J; junction bases unmatched: 10. CDR1 is SGHRS and CDR2 is YFSETQ in the germline V gene.

The rearrangement links TRBV5-4 to TRBJ1-1; no reliable D call. Per the germline V gene, CDR1 is SGHNT and CDR2 is YYREEE (reference sequence). V was shortened by 4 bases and J by 2 bases, with 12 bases between the two germline ends. The CDR3 runs to 14 residues. The CDR3 region has the DNA TGTGCCAGCAGCAATGGGGAGGGCAACACTGAAGCTTTCTTT. This codes for CASSNGEGNTEAFF.

The chain joins TRBV11-2 to TRBJ2-3; TRBD2 aligns across 12 bases. V gave up 5 bases and J gave up 3 bases; unmatched junction bases: 9. The germline gives CDR1 SGHAT, CDR2 FQNNGV. The CDR3 spans 17 residues. The CDR3 DNA reads TGTGCCAGCAGCCGGACCGCTAGCGGGAGGGCGACAGATACGCAGTATTTT. Translation gives CASSRTASGRATDTQYF.

The chain couples TRBV7-9 to TRBJ1-5, with D unclear. The CDR3 spans 14 residues. Germline CDR1 is SEHNR and CDR2 is FQNEAQ (reference sequence). V was pared by 3 bases and J by 2 bases, with 8 bases between. This CDR3 is CASSLEAGNQPQHF. DNA for the CDR3: TGTGCCAGCAGCTTGGAGGCGGGCAATCAGCCCCAGCATTTT.

The V gene is TRBV10-3, the J gene TRBJ2-3; 14 nucleotides align to TRBD2. The length of the CDR3 is 19 residues. Germline CDR1 and CDR2: ENHRY and SYGVKD. V shed 5 bases, J shed 0 bases, and the junction held 10 bases outside the gene matches. The CDR3 region is CAISPRGLAGVSSTDTQYF. The DNA of the CDR3 is TGTGCCATCAGTCCCCGGGGACTAGCGGGAGTTTCTAGCACAGATACGCAGTATTTT.

The V gene is TRBV4-2, the J gene TRBJ2-1; 10 bases are shared with TRBD2. Unmatched junction bases numbered 18, after V lost 0 bases and J lost 4 bases. This CDR3 region has 21 residues. CDR1 is LGHNA, CDR2 YNFKEQ, per germline. Here the CDR3 DNA reads TGTGCCAGCAGCCAAGATGAAGGGGGGGAAACTAGCGGGACCATATACAATGAGCAGTTCTTC. This codes for CASSQDEGGETSGTIYNEQFF.

The chain has TRBV25-1 and TRBJ2-5; the D call may be TRBD1 or TRBD2 (5 bases each). Trimming removed 11 bases at V and 1 base at J, with 20 bases between. The CDR3 contains 15 residues. CDR1 and CDR2 (germline): MGHDK, SYGVNS. The CDR3 sequence: CAPIPLGRFQETQYF. Here the CDR3 DNA reads TGTGCCCCGATCCCCTTGGGACGGTTCCAAGAGACCCAGTACTTC. The full variable domain, with the rest looked up from reference TRBV25-1 and TRBJ2-5, is EADIYQTPRYLVIGTGKKITLECSQTMGHDKMYWYQQDPGMELHLIHYSYGVNSTEKGDLSSESTVSRIRTEHFPLTLESARPSHTSQYLCAPIPLGRFQETQYFGPGTRLLVL.

The rearrangement uses TRBV7-2 and TRBJ1-1; D is uncertain. CDR1 and CDR2 (germline): SGHTA, FQGNSA. This CDR3 comprises 12 residues. V was trimmed by 3 bases and J by 7 bases, leaving 9 bases between them. In DNA, the CDR3 is TGTGCCAGCAGCTTCGCTGGGCTTGAAGCTTTCTTT. Protein: CASSFAGLEAFF.

In regard to this clone: The junction does not match germline at one end; this may be a read error. The chain has TRBV7-7 and TRBJ2-1, with 9 bases that match TRBD2. Germline V lookup: CDR1 SSHAT, CDR2 FNYEAQ (reference sequence). This CDR3 has 13 amino acids. This CDR3 reads CASSLAGASEQFF. The DNA for the CDR3 is TGTGCTAGCAGCTTAGCGGGAGCGAGTGAGCAGTTCTTC.

As concerns this clone: Other nucleotide sequences from this sample produce the same CDR3. The chain has TRBV29-1 and TRBJ2-3, with TRBD2 matching over 13 bases. J lost 1 base, V lost 1 base, and 2 bases had no gene match. The CDR3 extends over 16 amino acids. Germline V CDR1 and CDR2: SQVTM, ANQGSEA. As DNA, the CDR3 is TGCAGCGTTGAAGGGGGGACTAGCGGGGGCACAGATACGCAGTATTTT. Its translation is CSVEGGTSGGTDTQYF.

This chain uses TRBV5-5 with TRBJ1-2; D gene unclear. CDR3 length equals 15 residues. V lost 3 bases and J lost 7, with 19 bases in between. Germline-derived CDR1 and CDR2 are SGHKS and YYEKEE (reference sequence). The CDR3 nucleotides read TGTGCCAGCAGCTCCCTCTCAGGTCCACGGGGTGGCTACACCTTC. Encoded protein: CASSSLSGPRGGYTF.